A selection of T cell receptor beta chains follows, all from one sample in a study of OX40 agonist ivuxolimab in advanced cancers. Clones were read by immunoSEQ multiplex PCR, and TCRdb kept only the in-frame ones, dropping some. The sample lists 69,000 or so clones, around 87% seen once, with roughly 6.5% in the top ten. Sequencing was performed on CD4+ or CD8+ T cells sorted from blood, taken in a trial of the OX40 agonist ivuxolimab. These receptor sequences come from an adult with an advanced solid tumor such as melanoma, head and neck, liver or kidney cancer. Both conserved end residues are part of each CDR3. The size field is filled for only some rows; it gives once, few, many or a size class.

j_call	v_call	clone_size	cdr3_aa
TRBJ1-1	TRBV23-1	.	CAGQGGNTEAFF
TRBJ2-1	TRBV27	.	CASSPRGEGYNEQFF
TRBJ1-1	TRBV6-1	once	CASSYTMNTEAFF
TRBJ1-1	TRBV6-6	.	CAAGQGSEAFF
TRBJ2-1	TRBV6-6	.	CASSLGSSGGNEQFF
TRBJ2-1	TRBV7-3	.	CASSSLQSSYNEQFF
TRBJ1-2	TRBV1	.	CTSSNSIVRKTYGYTF
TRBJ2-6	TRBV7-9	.	CASSLKTGGISSGANVLTF
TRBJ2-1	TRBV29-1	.	CSVETGNEQFF
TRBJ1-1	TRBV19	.	CASTFEGGMNTEAFF
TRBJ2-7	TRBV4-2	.	CASSPPGAHSYEQYF
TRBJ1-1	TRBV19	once	CASSIDSSTEAFF
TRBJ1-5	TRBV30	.	CAWSVDDTFRLGNQPQHF
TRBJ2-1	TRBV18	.	CASSPARLADSYNEQFF
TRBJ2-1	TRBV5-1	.	CASSLAGIDSYNEQFF
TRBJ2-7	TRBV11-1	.	CASSLAGPYEQYF
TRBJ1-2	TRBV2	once	CARADKANYGYTF
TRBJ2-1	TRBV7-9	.	CASSLIGGSSYNEQFF
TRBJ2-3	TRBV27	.	CASRPNGGVDTQYF
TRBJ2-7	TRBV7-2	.	CASSLMTGGLGEQYF
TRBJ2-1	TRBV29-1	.	CSVEGLRDYNEQFF
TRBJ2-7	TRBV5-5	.	CASSLGDRGMEQYF
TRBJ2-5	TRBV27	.	CASGETGAIQETQYF
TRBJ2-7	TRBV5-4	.	CASSLGDNSYEQYF
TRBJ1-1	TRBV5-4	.	CASSLTGRTEAFF
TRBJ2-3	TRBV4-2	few	CASSQEKLAGGDTQYF
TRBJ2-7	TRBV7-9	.	CASSSPYEQYF
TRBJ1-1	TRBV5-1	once	CASSTKQGWAEAFF
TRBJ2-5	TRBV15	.	CATSGSRGRETQYF
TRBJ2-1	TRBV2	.	CASSVSGGRPVEQFF
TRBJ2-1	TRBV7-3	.	CASSLYGGRTNNEQFF
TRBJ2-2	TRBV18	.	CASSPGTGFTGELFF
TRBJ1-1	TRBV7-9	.	CASSLLQGLFIYTEAFF
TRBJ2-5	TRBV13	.	CASSLGAEETQYF
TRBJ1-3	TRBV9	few	CASSVAHGGNTIYF
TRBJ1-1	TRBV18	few	CASSPLENTEAFF
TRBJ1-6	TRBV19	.	CASSIDRGRTSPLHF
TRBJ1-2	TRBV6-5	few	CASSYPHGEPYGYTF
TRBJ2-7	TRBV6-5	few	CASSWGDRESYEQYF
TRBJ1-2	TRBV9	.	CASSVVPTAGSPNYGYTF
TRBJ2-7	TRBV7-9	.	CASSRLGLGSLYEQYF
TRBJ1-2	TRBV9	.	CASSDRPGRANYGYTF
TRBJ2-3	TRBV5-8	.	CASSWGGGGADTQYF
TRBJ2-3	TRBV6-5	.	CASSRGDSTDTQYF
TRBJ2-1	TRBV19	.	CASSISAGYNEQFF
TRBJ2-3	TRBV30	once	CAWSDYSGGRTDTQYF
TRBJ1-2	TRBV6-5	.	CASTSTGGWEGYTF
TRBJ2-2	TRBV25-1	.	CASSAGTGTAGELFF
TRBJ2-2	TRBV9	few	CASSVEDGRASGELFF
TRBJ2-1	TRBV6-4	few	CASSEVSGVGNNEQFF